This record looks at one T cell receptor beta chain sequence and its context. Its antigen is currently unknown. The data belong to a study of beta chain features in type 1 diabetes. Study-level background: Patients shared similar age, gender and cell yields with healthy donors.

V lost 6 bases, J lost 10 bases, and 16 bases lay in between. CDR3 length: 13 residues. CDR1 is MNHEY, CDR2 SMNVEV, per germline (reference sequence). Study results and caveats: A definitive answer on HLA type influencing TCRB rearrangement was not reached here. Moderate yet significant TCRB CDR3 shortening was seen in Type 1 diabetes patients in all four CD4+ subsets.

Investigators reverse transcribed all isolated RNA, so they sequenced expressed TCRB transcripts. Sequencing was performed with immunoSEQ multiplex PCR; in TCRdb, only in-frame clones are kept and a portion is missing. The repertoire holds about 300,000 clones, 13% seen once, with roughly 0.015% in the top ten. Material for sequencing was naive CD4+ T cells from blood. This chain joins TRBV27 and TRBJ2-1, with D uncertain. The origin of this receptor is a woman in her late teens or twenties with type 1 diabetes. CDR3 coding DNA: TGTGCCAGCAGAACCCCAATGCGAGGCGAGCAGTTCTTC. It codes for CASRTPMRGEQFF.